This TCR beta chain was sequenced for a study of shared clonotypes between healthy human individuals. This table comes from immunoSEQ multiplex PCR, and its TCRdb copy is limited to in-frame clones, with some not included. The table has about 380,000 clones, 96% seen once. The CDR3 is 16 residues long. In germline, CDR1 is KGHSH, CDR2 LQKENI. The V gene end was trimmed by 2 bases and the J gene end by 1 base; junction bases not matched to a gene: 1. This clonotype was obtained from a man younger than 45 in good health. The gene calls are TRBV18 and TRBJ2-3, with 12 bases lining up with TRBD2. The sample consisted of memory CD8+ T cells sorted from blood. Sample subset: CD45RO+ cells pooled with CCR7-negative TemRA cells. CDR3 coding DNA: TGTGCCAGCTCACCAAGGACTAGCGGGGGCACAGATACGCAGTATTTT. It yields the protein CASSPRTSGGTDTQYF.